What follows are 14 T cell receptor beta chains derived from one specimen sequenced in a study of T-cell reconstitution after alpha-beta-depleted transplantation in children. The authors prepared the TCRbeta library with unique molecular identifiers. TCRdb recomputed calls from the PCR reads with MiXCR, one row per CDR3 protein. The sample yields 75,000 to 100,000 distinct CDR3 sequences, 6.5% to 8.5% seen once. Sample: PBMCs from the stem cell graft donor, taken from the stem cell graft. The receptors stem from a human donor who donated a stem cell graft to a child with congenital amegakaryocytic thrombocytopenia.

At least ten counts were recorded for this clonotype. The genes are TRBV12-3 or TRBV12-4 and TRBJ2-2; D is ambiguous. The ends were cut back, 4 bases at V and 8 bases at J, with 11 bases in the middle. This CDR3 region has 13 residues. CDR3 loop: CASSSLLGGELFF. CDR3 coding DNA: TGTGCCAGCAGTTCTCTCTTAGGGGGGGAGCTGTTTTTT.

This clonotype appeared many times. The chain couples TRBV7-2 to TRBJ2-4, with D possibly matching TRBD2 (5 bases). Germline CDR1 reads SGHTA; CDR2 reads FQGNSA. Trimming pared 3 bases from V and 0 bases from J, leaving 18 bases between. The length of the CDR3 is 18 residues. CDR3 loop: CASSFSGLGVVAKNIQYF. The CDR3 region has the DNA TGTGCCAGCAGCTTTTCAGGACTGGGTGTGGTAGCCAAAAACATTCAGTACTTC.

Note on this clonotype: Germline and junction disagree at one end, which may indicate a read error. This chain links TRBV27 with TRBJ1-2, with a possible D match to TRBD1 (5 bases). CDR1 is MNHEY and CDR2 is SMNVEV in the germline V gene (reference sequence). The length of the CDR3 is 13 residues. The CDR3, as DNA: TGTGCCAGCAGTCTCCGACAGAACTATGGCTACAGCTTC. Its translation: CASSLRQNYGYSF.

CDR3 in DNA: TGTGCCAGCAGCCCGAGGTTCGAGGGACCTGAAGCTTTCTTT. This translates into CASSPRFEGPEAFF. The chain recombines TRBV5-5 with TRBJ1-1; D perhaps matches TRBD1 (5 bases). Germline values: CDR1 SGHKS, CDR2 YYEKEE (reference sequence). V lost 4 bases to trimming and J lost 6 bases, with 16 bases between them. This CDR3 region has 14 residues. Full variable domain (rest looked up from reference TRBV5-5 and TRBJ1-1): DAGVTQSPTHLIKTRGQQVTLRCSPISGHKSVSWYQQVLGQGPQFIFQYYEKEERGRGNFPDRFSARQFPNYSSELNVNALLLGDSALYLCASSPRFEGPEAFFGQGTRLTVV.

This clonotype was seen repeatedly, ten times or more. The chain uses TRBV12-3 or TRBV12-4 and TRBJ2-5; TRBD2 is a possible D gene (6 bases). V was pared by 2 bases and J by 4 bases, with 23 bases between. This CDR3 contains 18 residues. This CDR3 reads CASSLMLAPSRTGETQYF. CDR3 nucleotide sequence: TGTGCCAGCAGTTTAATGCTAGCGCCATCCCGCACGGGAGAGACCCAGTACTTC.

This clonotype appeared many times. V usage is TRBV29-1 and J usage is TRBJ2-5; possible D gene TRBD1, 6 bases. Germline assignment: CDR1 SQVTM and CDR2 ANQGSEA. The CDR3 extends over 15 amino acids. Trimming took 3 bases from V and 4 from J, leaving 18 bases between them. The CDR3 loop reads CSVDTGIVRRETQYF. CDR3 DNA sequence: TGCAGCGTTGATACAGGGATAGTAAGGCGAGAGACCCAGTACTTC. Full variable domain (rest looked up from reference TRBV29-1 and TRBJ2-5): SAVISQKPSRDICQRGTSLTIQCQVDSQVTMMFWYRQQPGQSLTLIATANQGSEATYESGFVIDKFPISRPNLTFSTLTVSNMSPEDSSIYLCSVDTGIVRRETQYFGPGTRLLVL.

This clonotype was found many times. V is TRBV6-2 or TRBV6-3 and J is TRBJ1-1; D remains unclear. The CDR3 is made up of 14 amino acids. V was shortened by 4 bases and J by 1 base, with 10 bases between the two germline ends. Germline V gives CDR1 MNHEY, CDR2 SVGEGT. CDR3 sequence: CASSSHTGNTEAFF. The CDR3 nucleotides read TGTGCCAGCAGTTCTCATACGGGGAACACTGAAGCTTTCTTT.

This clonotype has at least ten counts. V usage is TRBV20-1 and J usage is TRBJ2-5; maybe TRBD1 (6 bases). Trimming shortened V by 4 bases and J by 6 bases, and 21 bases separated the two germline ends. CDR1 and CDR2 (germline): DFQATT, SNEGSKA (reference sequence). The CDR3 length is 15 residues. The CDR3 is CSATDGQRDWKTQYF. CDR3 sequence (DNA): TGCAGTGCTACCGACGGACAGCGAGATTGGAAGACCCAGTACTTC.

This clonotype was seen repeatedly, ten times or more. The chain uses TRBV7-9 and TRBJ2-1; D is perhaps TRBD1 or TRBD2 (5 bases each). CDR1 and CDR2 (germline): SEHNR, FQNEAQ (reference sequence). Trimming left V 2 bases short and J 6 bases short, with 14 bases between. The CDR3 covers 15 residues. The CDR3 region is CASSLSVGELNEQFF. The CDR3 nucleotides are TGTGCCAGCAGCTTATCGGTGGGGGAACTCAATGAGCAGTTCTTC.

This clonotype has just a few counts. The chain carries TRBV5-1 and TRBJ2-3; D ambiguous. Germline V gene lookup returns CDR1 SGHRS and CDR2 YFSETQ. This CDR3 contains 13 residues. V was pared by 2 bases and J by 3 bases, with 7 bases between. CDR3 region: CASSFRVTDTQYF. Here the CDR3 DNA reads TGCGCCAGCAGCTTCCGGGTTACAGATACGCAGTATTTT.

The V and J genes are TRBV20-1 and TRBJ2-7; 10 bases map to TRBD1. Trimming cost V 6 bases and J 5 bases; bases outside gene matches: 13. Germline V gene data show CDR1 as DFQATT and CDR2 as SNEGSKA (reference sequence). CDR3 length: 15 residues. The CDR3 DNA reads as TGCAGTGCGGGGGGGGGTGGGACAGGGGAAGACGAGCAGTACTTC. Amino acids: CSAGGGGTGEDEQYF.

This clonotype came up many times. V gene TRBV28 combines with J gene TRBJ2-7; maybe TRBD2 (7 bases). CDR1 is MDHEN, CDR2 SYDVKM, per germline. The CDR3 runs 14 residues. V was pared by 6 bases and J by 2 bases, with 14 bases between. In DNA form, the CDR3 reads TGTGCCAGCAGGGAAGGGGGGGGTCCCTACGAGCAGTACTTC. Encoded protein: CASREGGGPYEQYF.

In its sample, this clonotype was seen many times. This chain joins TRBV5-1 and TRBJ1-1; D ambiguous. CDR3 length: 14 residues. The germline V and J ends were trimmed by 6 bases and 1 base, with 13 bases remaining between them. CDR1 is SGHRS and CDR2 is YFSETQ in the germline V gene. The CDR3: CASILGPGNTEAFF. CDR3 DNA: TGCGCCAGCATCCTGGGTCCGGGGAACACTGAAGCTTTCTTT.

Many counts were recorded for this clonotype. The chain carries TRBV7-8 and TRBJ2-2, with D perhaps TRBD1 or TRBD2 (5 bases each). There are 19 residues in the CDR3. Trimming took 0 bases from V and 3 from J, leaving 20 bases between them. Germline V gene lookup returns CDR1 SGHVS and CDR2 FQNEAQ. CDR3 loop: CASSLALGDEGPYTGELFF. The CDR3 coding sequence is TGTGCCAGCAGCTTAGCGCTCGGCGACGAGGGGCCGTACACCGGGGAGCTGTTTTTT.